What follows describes a single TCR beta chain. The sample originates from a study of blood T cell repertoires in COVID-19. Per the original methods: Reference gene primer amplification yielded estimated nucleated cell counts. Using immunoSEQ multiplex PCR, the repertoire was profiled, and TCRdb retains in-frame clones only, with some absent. V and J calls and clone size come straight from that table; D and trimming were deduced from the DNA. This table holds approximately 350,000 clones, 75% to 90% found once. J gave up 7 bases and V 11 bases, and 10 bases lay outside the gene matches. There are 14 residues in the CDR3. CDR1 LGHNA and CDR2 YNFKEQ come from the germline V gene.

The origin of this receptor is a man aged 18 to 29 who had recovered from COVID-19. Sequences were obtained from PBMCs or T cells enriched from blood (not recorded which). The chain couples TRBV4-2 to TRBJ1-4, with TRBD1 identical over 10 bases. The CDR3 region has the DNA TGTGCCTCCCGGAGGGACAGGGGACTTGAAAAACTGTTTTTT. Its protein product is CASRRDRGLEKLFF.